The entry below gives a single T cell receptor (beta chain) sequence along with its context. The target antigen is unknown. V lost 2 bases to trimming and J lost 3 bases; unmatched junction nucleotides: 4. There are 17 residues in the CDR3. Germline values: CDR1 SEHNR, CDR2 FQNEAQ (reference sequence). Generated by immunoSEQ multiplex PCR, the TCRdb table keeps only in-frame clones and is missing some. The sample has about 94,000 clones, approximately 91% seen once. These data are taken from a study of T cell responses to AZD1222 COVID-19 vaccine. Study observations and caveats: Across spike, vaccine-associated CD4 TCRs were found, dominant at 160-218 and 743-854. Baseline seropositivity characterized only six AZD1222 recipients.

The TCR originated in an adult in good health. This chain joins TRBV7-9 and TRBJ2-2; 12 nucleotides agree with TRBD2. Sequences were derived from peripheral blood, sampled on day 0 of AZD1222 vaccination. CDR3 region: CASSLWTSGAYTGELFF. As DNA, the CDR3 is TGTGCCAGCAGCTTATGGACTAGCGGGGCCTACACCGGGGAGCTGTTTTTT.